The 21 T cell receptor beta chains below come from one sample, sequenced in a study of T cell responses to AZD1222 COVID-19 vaccine. TCRdb's copy holds only in-frame clones and misses some; the assay was immunoSEQ multiplex PCR. The sample records about 140,000 clones, almost 95% being singletons. Sample: peripheral blood, taken 28 days after the second AZD1222 dose. These receptors were obtained from an adult who received the AZD1222 COVID-19 vaccine.

The V gene is TRBV7-3, the J gene TRBJ2-5; TRBD2 matches at 7 bases. The V segment lost 0 bases and the J segment 1 base; nucleotides outside the gene matches: 5. Germline CDR1 is SGHTA and CDR2 is FQGTGA. The CDR3 covers 16 residues. The CDR3 here is CASSLTGGEFQETQYF. The CDR3, as DNA: TGTGCCAGCAGCTTAACTGGGGGGGAGTTCCAAGAGACCCAGTACTTC.

In DNA form, the CDR3 reads TGTGCCAGTAGTATAGGACAGGGAAGCTCCTACGAGCAGTACTTC. Translation: CASSIGQGSSYEQYF. J is TRBJ2-7 and V is TRBV19, with 7 bases aligning to TRBD1. Germline values: CDR1 LNHDA, CDR2 SQIVND (reference sequence). With V trimmed by 1 base and J by 0 bases, 3 bases remained unmatched. The CDR3 is 15 residues long.

Comment on this clone: The junction departs from the called germline gene at one end, perhaps through a read error. The chain combines TRBV2 with TRBJ1-2; tentative D call: TRBD1 (6 bases). The germline V gene has CDR1 SNHLY and CDR2 FYNNEI. CDR3 size: 15 residues. The CDR3 reads CARSDGLKGGYGYTF. The DNA for the CDR3 is TGTGCCAGGAGTGATGGGTTAAAGGGGGGCTATGGCTACACCTTC.

V usage is TRBV25-1 and J usage is TRBJ1-1; D gene unclear. Germline V gene data show CDR1 as MGHDK and CDR2 as SYGVNS. This CDR3 has 14 amino acids. V shed 4 bases and J shed 3 bases, with 12 bases lying between them. CDR3 sequence (DNA): TGTGCCAGCAGTGGGGGTGGGCTGGACACTGAAGCTTTCTTT. This codes for CASSGGGLDTEAFF.

The gene calls are TRBV7-3 and TRBJ2-2, with TRBD2 matching 11 bases. V lost 2 bases and J lost 7; bases outside the gene matches: 3. From germline, CDR1 is SGHTA and CDR2 FQGTGA. The CDR3 has 15 amino acids. The CDR3 sequence is CASSLELAGVGELFF. CDR3 bases: TGTGCCAGCAGCTTAGAACTAGCGGGAGTCGGGGAGCTGTTTTTT.

This clone was counted a single time. This rearrangement joins TRBV28 to TRBJ1-4; no firm D call. This CDR3 is built from 11 residues. Trimming took off 8 bases at V and 7 bases at J, with 8 bases between the two ends. Germline lookup yields CDR1 MDHEN and CDR2 SYDVKM. CDR3 in amino acids: CASGNFEKLFF. The CDR3 region has the DNA TGTGCCAGCGGCAACTTTGAAAAACTGTTTTTT.

The chain has TRBV10-3 and TRBJ1-5; maybe TRBD1 (5 bases). Trimming shortened V by 0 bases and J by 7 bases, and 7 bases separated the two germline ends. Germline values: CDR1 ENHRY, CDR2 SYGVKD. CDR3 length equals 13 residues. The CDR3 reads CAISESGDQPQHF. CDR3 DNA: TGTGCCATCAGTGAGTCAGGGGACCAGCCCCAGCATTTT.

The V gene is TRBV6-4, the J gene TRBJ2-1; D gene unclear. This CDR3 has 15 residues. CDR1 is MRHNA and CDR2 is SNTAGT in the germline V gene. V was clipped by 6 bases and J by 8 bases, with 20 bases between them. CDR3 sequence reads: CASRREALHRDEQFF. The CDR3 bases are TGTGCCAGCAGAAGGGAAGCCCTACACCGGGATGAGCAGTTCTTC.

V usage is TRBV6-2 or TRBV6-3 and J usage is TRBJ1-4, with D maybe TRBD1 (5 bases). The germline V gene encodes CDR1 MNHEY and CDR2 SVGEGT. There are 14 residues in the CDR3. V shed 0 bases and J shed 5 bases, with 7 bases lying between them. The CDR3 protein is CASSYSGGNEKLFF. Written as DNA, the CDR3 is TGTGCCAGCAGTTACTCTGGGGGAAATGAAAAACTGTTTTTT.

J is TRBJ1-1 and V is TRBV27; the D is unclear. CDR1 MNHEY and CDR2 SMNVEV come from the germline V gene (reference sequence). The CDR3 spans 16 residues. The ends were cut back, 5 bases at V and 1 base at J, with 17 bases in the middle. CDR3 sequence (DNA): TGTGCCAGCAGTCAAGGCTCACGGACGGCGAACACTGAAGCTTTCTTT. Protein product: CASSQGSRTANTEAFF.

The chain joins TRBV28 to TRBJ2-3; weak D call: TRBD1 (5 bases). Between the trimmed V and J ends, which lost 7 bases and 0 bases, there was a span of 11 bases. This CDR3 comprises 14 residues. The germline CDR1 and CDR2 sequences are MDHEN and SYDVKM. The CDR3 DNA reads as TGTGCCAGCAAGGGGCCCGTGAGCACAGATACGCAGTATTTT. Translated, it gives CASKGPVSTDTQYF. Supplemented by reference TRBV28 and TRBJ2-3, the full variable domain reads DVKVTQSSRYLVKRTGEKVFLECVQDMDHENMFWYRQDPGLGLRLIYFSYDVKMKEKGDIPEGYSVSREKKERFSLILESASTNQTSMYLCASKGPVSTDTQYFGPGTRLTVL.

The chain carries TRBV28 and TRBJ2-1; TRBD1 might be the D (5 bases). The CDR3 contains 17 residues. V gave up 6 bases and J gave up 0 bases, with 18 bases separating them. The germline V gene has CDR1 MDHEN and CDR2 SYDVKM. The CDR3 coding sequence is TGTGCCAGCAGGGCCCCGAGACAGTCAAGCTCCTACAATGAGCAGTTCTTC. Amino acid sequence: CASRAPRQSSSYNEQFF.

This chain uses TRBV6-2 or TRBV6-3 with TRBJ1-2; D is uncertain. Trimming took 0 bases from V and 6 from J, leaving 5 bases between them. The CDR3 is 12 amino acids. Per the germline V gene, CDR1 is MNHEY and CDR2 is SVGEGT. The CDR3 protein is CASSYSLNGYTF. CDR3 bases: TGTGCCAGCAGTTACTCGTTGAATGGCTACACCTTC.

The V and J genes are TRBV3-1 (or the pseudogene TRBV3-2) and TRBJ1-4; 8 bases line up with TRBD1. The germline V gene encodes CDR1 LGHDT and CDR2 YNNKEL (reference sequence). The CDR3 contains 16 residues. Trimming took 1 base from V and 8 from J; bases not matched to a gene: 9. The DNA for the CDR3 is TGTGCCAGCAGCCAAGGATTTGACAGGGGCGAAGAAAAACTGTTTTTT. It yields the protein CASSQGFDRGEEKLFF.

V is TRBV5-1 and J is TRBJ1-1; 8 bases align to TRBD1. Germline CDR1 is SGHRS and CDR2 is YFSETQ. The CDR3 contains 13 residues. Unmatched junction bases numbered 0, after V lost 1 base and J lost 4 bases. CDR3 sequence: CASSLTGGTEAFF. The CDR3 nucleotides are TGCGCCAGCAGCTTGACAGGGGGCACTGAAGCTTTCTTT.

Here the CDR3 reads CASRGQSNSPLHF. The DNA for the CDR3 is TGTGCCAGCCGAGGACAGAGTAATTCACCCCTCCACTTT. The J gene is TRBJ1-6, the V gene TRBV2; TRBD1 might be the D (6 bases). This CDR3 is built from 13 residues. Deletions cut 8 bases from V and 6 bases from J, with 11 bases between. Germline-derived CDR1 and CDR2 are SNHLY and FYNNEI.

The CDR3 here is CASSLAVRGTTANEQFF. In DNA form, the CDR3 reads TGCGCCAGCAGCTTGGCGGTCAGGGGAACTACGGCCAATGAGCAGTTCTTC. The chain is built from TRBV5-1 and TRBJ2-1, with a weak D call TRBD1 (6 bases). Germline loops: CDR1 SGHRS, CDR2 YFSETQ. The CDR3 has 17 amino acids. V lost 0 bases and J 6 bases, leaving 19 bases between the germline ends. Looking up the rest from reference TRBV5-1 and TRBJ2-1 gives the full variable domain: KAGVTQTPRYLIKTRGQQVTLSCSPISGHRSVSWYQQTPGQGLQFLFEYFSETQRNKGNFPGRFSGRQFSNSRSEMNVSTLELGDSALYLCASSLAVRGTTANEQFFGPGTRLTVL.

The chain employs TRBV28 and TRBJ2-2; D perhaps matches TRBD1 (6 bases). The CDR3 sequence is 16 residues long. Trimming stripped 5 bases from V and 4 bases from J, with 17 bases between. The germline V gene has CDR1 MDHEN and CDR2 SYDVKM. CDR3 nucleotides: TGTGCCAGCAGTCCCTCACAGGGAGAGGGCACCGGGGAGCTGTTTTTT. Its translation is CASSPSQGEGTGELFF.

CDR3 amino acids: CASSDRMSTDTQYF. The CDR3, as DNA: TGTGCCAGCAGCGACAGGATGAGCACAGATACGCAGTATTTT. The chain couples TRBV6-5 to TRBJ2-3, with D possibly TRBD1 on 6 matching bases. The CDR3 extends over 14 amino acids. Trimming took 6 bases from V and 0 from J, leaving 10 bases between them. Germline lookup yields CDR1 MNHEY and CDR2 SVGAGI.

This clone was counted once. V usage is TRBV6-5 and J usage is TRBJ1-4; 8 bases map to TRBD1. The V and J ends lost 6 bases and 8 bases, in that order; junction bases with no gene match: 11. The CDR3 is 15 amino acids. Germline V gene lookup returns CDR1 MNHEY and CDR2 SVGAGI. The CDR3 protein is CASSQGQGQREKLFF. CDR3 in DNA: TGTGCCAGCAGCCAAGGACAGGGCCAAAGGGAAAAACTGTTTTTT.

V and J are TRBV10-3 and TRBJ1-1; weak D call: TRBD1 (5 bases). Trimming removed 6 bases at V and 5 bases at J, with 10 bases between. CDR3 length: 12 residues. The V gene's germline CDR1 is ENHRY and CDR2 SYGVKD. The CDR3 protein is CAISQGLTEAFF. The CDR3 bases are TGTGCCATCAGCCAGGGTTTGACTGAAGCTTTCTTT.